This TCR beta chain was retrieved from a study of PD-L1 blockade in urothelial cancer. As for time point: pretreatment peripheral blood. Sequencing was performed with immunoSEQ multiplex PCR; in TCRdb, only in-frame clones are kept and a portion is missing. The data contain some 45,000 clones, 80% of them singletons. There are 19 residues in the CDR3. The germline V and J ends were trimmed by 0 bases and 4 bases, with 25 bases remaining between them. CDR1 and CDR2 from the germline V gene are SGHRS and YFSETQ. Sequences were derived from PBMCs, sampled around atezolizumab (anti-PD-L1) treatment. This clonotype was obtained from a man aged 55 to 70 with urothelial cancer. The chain couples TRBV5-1 to TRBJ1-1; the D is unclear. Here the CDR3 reads CASSLAQRVDPKVRTEAFF. CDR3 bases: TGCGCCAGCAGCTTGGCCCAGCGAGTAGACCCAAAGGTGCGCACTGAAGCTTTCTTT. Using reference TRBV5-1 and TRBJ1-1 for the parts outside the CDR3, the full variable domain is KAGVTQTPRYLIKTRGQQVTLSCSPISGHRSVSWYQQTPGQGLQFLFEYFSETQRNKGNFPGRFSGRQFSNSRSEMNVSTLELGDSALYLCASSLAQRVDPKVRTEAFFGQGTRLTVV.